Below are 12 T cell receptor beta chains sequenced from a single sample in a study of read filtering for tumor transcriptome and immune sequencing. This library used roughly 0.4 ug RNA and molecular barcoded adaptors spanning alpha/delta and beta/gamma chains. TCRdb processed the reads anew with MiXCR; each CDR3 protein has one entry. The profile shows under 60,000 distinct CDR3 sequences, less than 20% of them singletons. The sample consisted of a population of CD138-negative cells sorted from bone marrow. These receptors were obtained from a donor aged 40 or over with multiple myeloma.

This clonotype was found many times. The gene calls are TRBV2 and TRBJ2-1; 14 bases are a match to TRBD2. J lost 6 bases, V lost 5 bases, and 12 bases had no gene match. The V gene's germline CDR1 is SNHLY and CDR2 FYNNEI. This CDR3 contains 18 residues. CDR3 sequence: CASSSPGTSGRSANEQFF. The CDR3 nucleotides read TGTGCCAGCAGTTCTCCCGGGACTAGCGGGAGAAGTGCCAATGAGCAGTTCTTC.

This clonotype was counted ten times or more. This sequence joins TRBV5-1 and TRBJ1-4; D is perhaps TRBD1 (5 bases). Germline assignment: CDR1 SGHRS and CDR2 YFSETQ. The germline V and J ends were trimmed by 4 bases and 3 bases, with 13 bases remaining between them. The CDR3 consists of 15 residues. This chain's CDR3 is CASSAGLKANEKLFF. The DNA for the CDR3 is TGCGCCAGCAGCGCGGGACTCAAAGCTAATGAAAAACTGTTTTTT.

This clonotype was recorded at least ten times. The V gene is TRBV2, the J gene TRBJ1-2; D remains unclear. V shed 6 bases and J shed 5 bases, with 10 bases lying between them. CDR3 length equals 12 residues. The V gene's germline CDR1 is SNHLY and CDR2 FYNNEI. The CDR3 sequence is CASRSDFYGYTF. The CDR3 bases are TGTGCCAGCAGATCGGATTTTTATGGCTACACCTTC.

Many counts were recorded for this clonotype. The chain recombines TRBV12-3 or TRBV12-4 with TRBJ2-5; possible D gene TRBD1, 5 bases. This CDR3 has 15 residues. Between the trimmed V and J ends, which lost 2 bases and 2 bases, there was a span of 12 bases. The CDR3 sequence is CASSLSGHTQETQYF. Written as DNA, the CDR3 is TGTGCCAGCAGTTTATCTGGACATACACAAGAGACCCAGTACTTC.

This clonotype was detected many times. CDR3 sequence (DNA): TGTGCCAGCAGCCAGTTAGACAGGGAGACTGAAGCTTTCTTT. Translation gives CASSQLDRETEAFF. The genes are TRBV14 and TRBJ1-1, with 7 bases lining up with TRBD1. J lost 5 bases, V lost 3 bases, and 6 bases had no gene match. The CDR3 totals 14 residues. The germline gives CDR1 SGHDN, CDR2 FVKESK.

Many counts were recorded for this clonotype. This sequence joins TRBV7-2 and TRBJ1-1; D is unclear. From germline, CDR1 is SGHTA and CDR2 FQGNSA. V lost 1 base and J 3 bases, leaving 6 bases between the germline ends. The CDR3 sequence is 13 residues long. The CDR3 protein is CASSLVGYTEAFF. In nucleotides, the CDR3 is TGTGCCAGCAGCTTAGTGGGGTACACTGAAGCTTTCTTT.

This clonotype was recorded many times. The chain uses TRBV5-1 and TRBJ1-5, with a weak D call TRBD1 (5 bases). Germline-derived CDR1 and CDR2 are SGHRS and YFSETQ. This CDR3 is built from 15 residues. V was shortened by 0 bases and J by 0 bases, with 7 bases between the two germline ends. The CDR3 nucleotides read TGCGCCAGCAGCTTGGCGGGGGATAGCAATCAGCCCCAGCATTTT. Protein: CASSLAGDSNQPQHF.

This clonotype counts as medium-sized (0.01 to 0.1%). CDR3 DNA sequence: TGTGCCAGCAGTGCCGAGACAGGGCCTGGGGAGCTGTTTTTT. This codes for CASSAETGPGELFF. V usage is TRBV25-1 and J usage is TRBJ2-2, with 7 bases aligning to TRBD1. The length of the CDR3 is 14 residues. The germline V gene encodes CDR1 MGHDK and CDR2 SYGVNS. V shed 4 bases, J shed 8 bases, and the junction held 7 bases outside the gene matches.

This clonotype came up many times. The CDR3, as DNA: TGCGCCAGCAGCTTAGCGGGAGCAACAGATACGCAGTATTTT. Translating gives CASSLAGATDTQYF. This sequence joins TRBV5-1 and TRBJ2-3; 8 bases match TRBD2. This CDR3 comprises 14 residues. CDR1 is SGHRS, CDR2 YFSETQ, per germline. With 2 bases clipped from V and 3 bases from J, the junction kept 2 bases outside the gene matches.

In this sample, this clonotype is medium-sized. The genes are TRBV4-1 and TRBJ2-1; D uncertain. The germline gives CDR1 MGHRA, CDR2 YSYEKL. V lost 1 base and J 2 bases, leaving 12 bases between the germline ends. CDR3 length equals 16 residues. This CDR3 is CASSQVDLVTYNEQFF. CDR3 in DNA: TGCGCCAGCAGCCAAGTGGATCTAGTTACCTACAATGAGCAGTTCTTC.

This clonotype was detected a few times. The rearrangement joins TRBV29-1 to TRBJ2-7; 14 bases fit TRBD2. CDR3 size: 14 residues. CDR1 and CDR2 (germline): SQVTM, ANQGSEA. V trimming: 6 bases; J trimming: 5 bases; junction bases outside the gene matches: 6. The CDR3, as DNA: TGCAGCGTAGGGACTAGCGGGAGAAAGAACGAGCAGTACTTC. It specifies CSVGTSGRKNEQYF.

This clonotype has at least ten counts. The V gene is TRBV29-1, the J gene TRBJ2-1; D call uncertain. Germline V gene lookup returns CDR1 SQVTM and CDR2 ANQGSEA. The CDR3 contains 11 residues. As DNA, the CDR3 is TGCACCGGTGGGGTGTTGGGTGAGCAGTTCTTC. Translating it yields CTGGVLGEQFF.